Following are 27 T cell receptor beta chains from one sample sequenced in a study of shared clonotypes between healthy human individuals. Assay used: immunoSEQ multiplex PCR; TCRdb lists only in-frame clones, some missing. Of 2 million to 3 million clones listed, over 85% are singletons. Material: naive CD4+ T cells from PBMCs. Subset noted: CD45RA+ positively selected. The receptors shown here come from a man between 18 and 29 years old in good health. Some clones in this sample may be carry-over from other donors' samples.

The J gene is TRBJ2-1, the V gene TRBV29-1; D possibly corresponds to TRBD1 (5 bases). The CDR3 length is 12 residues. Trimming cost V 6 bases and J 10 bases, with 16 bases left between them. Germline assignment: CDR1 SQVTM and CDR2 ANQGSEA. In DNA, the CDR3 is TGCAGCGTGACCCAGGGCCCGTGGGAGCAGTTCTTC. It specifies CSVTQGPWEQFF.

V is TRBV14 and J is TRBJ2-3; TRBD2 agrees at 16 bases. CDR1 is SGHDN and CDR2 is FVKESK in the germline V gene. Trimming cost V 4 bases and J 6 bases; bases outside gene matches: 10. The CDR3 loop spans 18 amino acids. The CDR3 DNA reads TGTGCCAGCAGCCCGAAGGGACTAGCGGGAGGGCGCTCGGATACGCAGTATTTT. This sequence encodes CASSPKGLAGGRSDTQYF.

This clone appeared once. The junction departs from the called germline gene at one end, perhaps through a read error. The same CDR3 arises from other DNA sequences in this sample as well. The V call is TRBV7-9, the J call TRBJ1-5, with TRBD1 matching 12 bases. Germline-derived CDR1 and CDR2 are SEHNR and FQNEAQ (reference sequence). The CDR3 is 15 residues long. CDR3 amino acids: CASSWGQGAGQPQHF. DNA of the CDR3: TGTGCCAGCAGCTGGGGACAGGGGGCTGGACAGCCTCAGCATTTT.

In DNA form, the CDR3 reads TGTGCCAGCAGTTTCGTGGGTTGGAGGGGCGAGAACACTGAAGCTTTCTTT. Its translation: CASSFVGWRGENTEAFF. The V and J genes are TRBV28 and TRBJ1-1; tentatively, D is TRBD1 (5 bases). The V gene lost 3 bases and the J gene lost 1 base, with 18 bases spanning the gap. Per the germline V gene, CDR1 is MDHEN and CDR2 is SYDVKM. The CDR3 is 17 amino acids.

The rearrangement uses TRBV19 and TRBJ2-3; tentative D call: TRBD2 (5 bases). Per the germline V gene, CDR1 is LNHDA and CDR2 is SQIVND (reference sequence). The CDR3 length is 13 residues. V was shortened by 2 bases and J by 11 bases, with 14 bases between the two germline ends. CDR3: CASSIRLRVGQYF. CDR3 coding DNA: TGTGCCAGTAGTATAAGGTTGAGGGTTGGGCAGTATTTT.

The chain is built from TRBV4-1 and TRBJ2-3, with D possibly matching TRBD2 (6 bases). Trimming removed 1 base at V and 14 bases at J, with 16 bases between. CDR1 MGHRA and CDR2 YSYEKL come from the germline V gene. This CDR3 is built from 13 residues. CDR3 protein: CASSQGRDSPPYF. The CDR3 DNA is TGCGCCAGCAGCCAAGGACGGGACTCCCCTCCGTATTTT.

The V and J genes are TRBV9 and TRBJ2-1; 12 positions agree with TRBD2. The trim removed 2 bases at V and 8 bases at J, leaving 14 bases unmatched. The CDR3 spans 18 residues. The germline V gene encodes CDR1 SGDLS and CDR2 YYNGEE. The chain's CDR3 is CASSVRLARTSGIDEQFF. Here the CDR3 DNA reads TGTGCCAGCAGCGTTCGACTTGCCCGGACTAGCGGGATAGATGAGCAGTTCTTC.

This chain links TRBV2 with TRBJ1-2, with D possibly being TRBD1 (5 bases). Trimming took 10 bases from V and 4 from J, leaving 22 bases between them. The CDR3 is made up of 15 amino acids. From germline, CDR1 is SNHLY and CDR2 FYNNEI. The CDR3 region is CATTREGQSPYGYTF. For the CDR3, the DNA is TGTGCCACAACTAGGGAGGGGCAGAGCCCCTATGGCTACACCTTC.

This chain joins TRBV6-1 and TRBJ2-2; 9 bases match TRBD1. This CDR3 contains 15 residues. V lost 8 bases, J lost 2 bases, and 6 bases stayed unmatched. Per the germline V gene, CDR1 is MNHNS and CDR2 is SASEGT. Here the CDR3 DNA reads TGTGCCAGCGCGGGACAGGGAGCAAACACCGGGGAGCTGTTTTTT. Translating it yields CASAGQGANTGELFF.

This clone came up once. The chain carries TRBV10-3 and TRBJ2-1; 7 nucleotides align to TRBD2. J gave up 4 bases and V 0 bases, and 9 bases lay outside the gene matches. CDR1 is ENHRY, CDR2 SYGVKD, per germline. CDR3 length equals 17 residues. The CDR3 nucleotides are TGTGCCATCAGTGAGTCGAAAACTAGCGACAATTACAATGAGCAGTTCTTC. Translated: CAISESKTSDNYNEQFF.

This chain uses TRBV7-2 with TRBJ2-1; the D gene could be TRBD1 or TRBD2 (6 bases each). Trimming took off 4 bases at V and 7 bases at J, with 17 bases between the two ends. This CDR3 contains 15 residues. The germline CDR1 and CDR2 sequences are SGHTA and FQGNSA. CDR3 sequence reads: CASSSGDWYRNEQFF. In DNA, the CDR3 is TGTGCCAGCAGCTCAGGGGACTGGTATAGAAATGAGCAGTTCTTC.

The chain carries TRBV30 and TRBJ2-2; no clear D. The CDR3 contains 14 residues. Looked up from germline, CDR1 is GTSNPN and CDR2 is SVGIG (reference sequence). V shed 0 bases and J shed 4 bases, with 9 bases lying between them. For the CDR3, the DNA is TGTGCCTGGAGTGTTGTGGGGATCACCGGGGAGCTGTTTTTT. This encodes CAWSVVGITGELFF.

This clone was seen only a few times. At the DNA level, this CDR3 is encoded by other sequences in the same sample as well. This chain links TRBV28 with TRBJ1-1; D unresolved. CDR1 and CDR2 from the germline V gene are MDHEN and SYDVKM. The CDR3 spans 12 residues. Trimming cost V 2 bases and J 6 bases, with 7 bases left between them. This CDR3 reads CASSLRRPEAFF. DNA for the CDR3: TGTGCCAGCAGTTTAAGGCGCCCTGAAGCTTTCTTT.

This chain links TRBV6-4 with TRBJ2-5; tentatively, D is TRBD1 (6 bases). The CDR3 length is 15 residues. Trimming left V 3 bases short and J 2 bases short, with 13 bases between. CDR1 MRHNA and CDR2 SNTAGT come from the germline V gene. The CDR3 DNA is TGTGCCAGCAGTGAAGAGGCAGGACAGCAAGAGACCCAGTACTTC. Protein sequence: CASSEEAGQQETQYF.

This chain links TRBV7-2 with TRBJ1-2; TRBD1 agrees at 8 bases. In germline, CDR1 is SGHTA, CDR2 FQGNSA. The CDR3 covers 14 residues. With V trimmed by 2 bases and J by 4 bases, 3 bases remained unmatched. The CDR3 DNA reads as TGTGCCAGCAGCTTACAGGGGGCAATCTATGGCTACACCTTC. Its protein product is CASSLQGAIYGYTF.

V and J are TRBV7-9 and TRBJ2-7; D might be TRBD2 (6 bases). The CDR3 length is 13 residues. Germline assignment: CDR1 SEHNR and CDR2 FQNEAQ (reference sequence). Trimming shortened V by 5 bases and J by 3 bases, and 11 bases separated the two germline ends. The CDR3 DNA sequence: TGTGCCAGCAGCGGCGGGACTTACTACGAGCAGTACTTC. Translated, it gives CASSGGTYYEQYF.

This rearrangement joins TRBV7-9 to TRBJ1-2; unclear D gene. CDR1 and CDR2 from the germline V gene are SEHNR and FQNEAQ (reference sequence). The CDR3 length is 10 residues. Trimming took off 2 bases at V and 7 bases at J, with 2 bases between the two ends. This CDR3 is CASSLFGYTF. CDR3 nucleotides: TGTGCCAGCAGCTTATTTGGCTACACCTTC.

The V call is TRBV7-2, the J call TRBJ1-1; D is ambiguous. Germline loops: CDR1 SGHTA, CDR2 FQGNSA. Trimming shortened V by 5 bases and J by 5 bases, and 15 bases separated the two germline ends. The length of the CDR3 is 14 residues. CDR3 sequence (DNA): TGTGCCAGCAGCCCCGTAGTAGGACGGACTGAAGCTTTCTTT. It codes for CASSPVVGRTEAFF.

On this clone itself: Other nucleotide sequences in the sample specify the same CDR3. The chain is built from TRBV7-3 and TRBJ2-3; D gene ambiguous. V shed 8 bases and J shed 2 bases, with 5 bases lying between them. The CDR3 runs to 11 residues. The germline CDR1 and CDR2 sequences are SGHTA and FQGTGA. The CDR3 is CASGNTDTQYF. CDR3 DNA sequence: TGTGCCAGCGGGAACACAGATACGCAGTATTTT.

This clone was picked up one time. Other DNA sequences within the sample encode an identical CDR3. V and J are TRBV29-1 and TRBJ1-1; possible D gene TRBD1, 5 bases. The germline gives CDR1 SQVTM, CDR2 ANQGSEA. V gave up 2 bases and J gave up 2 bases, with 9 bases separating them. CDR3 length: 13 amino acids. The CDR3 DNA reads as TGCAGCGTTGAACGGGACCTAAACACTGAAGCTTTCTTT. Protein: CSVERDLNTEAFF. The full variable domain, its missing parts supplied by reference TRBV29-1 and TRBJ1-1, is SAVISQKPSRDICQRGTSLTIQCQVDSQVTMMFWYRQQPGQSLTLIATANQGSEATYESGFVIDKFPISRPNLTFSTLTVSNMSPEDSSIYLCSVERDLNTEAFFGQGTRLTVV.

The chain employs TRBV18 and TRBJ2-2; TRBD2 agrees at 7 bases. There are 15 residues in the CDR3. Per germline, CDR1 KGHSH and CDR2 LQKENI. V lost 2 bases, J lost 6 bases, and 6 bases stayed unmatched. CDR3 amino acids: CASSPYGGSAGELFF. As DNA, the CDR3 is TGTGCCAGCTCACCATACGGGGGGAGCGCCGGGGAGCTGTTTTTT.

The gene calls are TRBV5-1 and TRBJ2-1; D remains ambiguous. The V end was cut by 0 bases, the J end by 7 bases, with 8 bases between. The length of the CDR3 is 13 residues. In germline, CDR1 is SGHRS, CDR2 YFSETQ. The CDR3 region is CASSLDHRNEQFF. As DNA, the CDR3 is TGCGCCAGCAGCTTGGACCACCGTAATGAGCAGTTCTTC.

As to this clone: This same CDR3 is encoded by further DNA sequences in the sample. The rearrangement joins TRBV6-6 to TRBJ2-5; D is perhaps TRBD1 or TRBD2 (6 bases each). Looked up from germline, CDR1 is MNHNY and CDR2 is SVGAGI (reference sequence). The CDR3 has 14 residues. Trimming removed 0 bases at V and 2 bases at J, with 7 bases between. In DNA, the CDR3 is TGTGCCAGCAGTTACTCAGGGGGGCAAGAGACCCAGTACTTC. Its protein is CASSYSGGQETQYF.

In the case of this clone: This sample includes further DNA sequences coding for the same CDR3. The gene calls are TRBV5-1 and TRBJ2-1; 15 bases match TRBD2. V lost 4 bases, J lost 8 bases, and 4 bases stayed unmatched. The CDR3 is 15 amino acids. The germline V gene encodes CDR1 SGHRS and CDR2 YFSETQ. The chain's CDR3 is CASSPGLAGGDEQFF. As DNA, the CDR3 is TGCGCCAGCAGCCCCGGACTAGCGGGAGGGGATGAGCAGTTCTTC.

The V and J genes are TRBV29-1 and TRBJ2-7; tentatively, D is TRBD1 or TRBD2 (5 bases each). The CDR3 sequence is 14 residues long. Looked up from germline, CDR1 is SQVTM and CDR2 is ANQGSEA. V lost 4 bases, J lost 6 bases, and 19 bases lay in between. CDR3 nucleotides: TGCAGCGTTGTAATCGGGGCCTCCTCGGGCGAGCAGTACTTC. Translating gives CSVVIGASSGEQYF.

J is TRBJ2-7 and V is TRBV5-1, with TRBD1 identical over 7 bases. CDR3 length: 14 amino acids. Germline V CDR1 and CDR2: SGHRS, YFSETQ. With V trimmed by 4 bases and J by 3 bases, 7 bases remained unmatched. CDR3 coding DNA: TGCGCCAGCAGCAAGGACAGGAGTAACTACGAGCAGTACTTC. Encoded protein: CASSKDRSNYEQYF.

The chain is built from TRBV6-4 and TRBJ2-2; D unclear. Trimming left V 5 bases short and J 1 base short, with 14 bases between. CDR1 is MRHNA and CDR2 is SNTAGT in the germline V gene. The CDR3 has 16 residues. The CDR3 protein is CASSQNLDGNTGELFF. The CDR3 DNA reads TGTGCCAGCAGTCAGAACCTGGACGGGAACACCGGGGAGCTGTTTTTT.